This TCR beta chain is from a study of T cells after posttransplantation cyclophosphamide. Overall study findings and caveats: Skin or GI-infiltrating T cells shared few TRB sequences with blood. Donor CD8+ memory clones often dominated recipient blood repertoires at later times.

A word on this clone: Its target is unknown.

The related graft donor's blood sample was taken on the day of bone marrow donation. The naive gate required viable CD3+CD4+ or CD3+CD8+ cells with CCR7+CD45RA+CD45RO-CD95-CD27+CD28+ phenotype. Sequencing used immunoSEQ multiplex PCR; TCRdb keeps in-frame clones, though not all of them. The sample has over 20,000 clones; roughly 98% are singletons. This CDR3 contains 16 residues. V was clipped by 3 bases and J by 4 bases; unmatched bases: 10. Germline CDR1 SGHRS, CDR2 YFSETQ. This sequence joins TRBV5-1 and TRBJ1-1; 9 positions match TRBD1. Sequencing was performed on naive CD8+ T cells sorted from PBMCs. The source of this sequence is a man in his forties in good health, CMV-negative, and a related stem cell transplant donor. The CDR3: CASSSFETTGGTEAFF. The CDR3 DNA is TGCGCCAGCAGCTCCTTCGAAACGACAGGGGGCACTGAAGCTTTCTTT.